The next 30 T cell receptor beta chains were all read from a single sample in a study of graft-versus-host responses after intestinal transplantation. These TCRs are of unknown antigen specificity. Sequenced by immunoSEQ multiplex PCR; TCRdb stores in-frame clones only, minus some. The sample shows about 120,000 clones, over 85% of them seen only once. Material: unstimulated CD4+ T cells sorted from spleen or lymph node cells, obtained before intestinal transplant. These receptors came from a human donor who received an intestinal transplant.

The gene calls are TRBV5-6 and TRBJ1-5, with D possibly TRBD1 on 6 matching bases. Trimming removed 1 base from V and 3 bases from J, with 14 bases in between. The germline V gene encodes CDR1 SGHDT and CDR2 YYEEEE. The CDR3 is 16 residues long. The CDR3 region has the DNA TGTGCCAGCAGCTTGAGGGGGGCGGGGGTCAATCAGCCCCAGCATTTT. As protein: CASSLRGAGVNQPQHF.

The chain joins TRBV10-3 to TRBJ2-5, with D possibly being TRBD1 (6 bases). V lost 4 bases and J lost 3, with 9 bases in between. Per germline, CDR1 ENHRY and CDR2 SYGVKD. CDR3 length: 13 residues. For the CDR3, the DNA is TGTGCCATCAGTGGGGGACATAAAGAGACCCAGTACTTC. This codes for CAISGGHKETQYF.

On this clone: In the same sample, other DNA sequences code for this CDR3. CDR3 protein: CASSSLAEETQYF. In nucleotides, the CDR3 is TGCGCCAGCAGCTCCTTGGCGGAAGAGACCCAGTACTTC. The chain links TRBV5-1 to TRBJ2-5; D remains unclear. Deletions cut 3 bases from V and 3 bases from J, with 9 bases between. The CDR3 runs 13 residues. Germline assignment: CDR1 SGHRS and CDR2 YFSETQ.

The chain recombines TRBV7-6 with TRBJ1-1, with TRBD1 identical over 8 bases. Germline V gene lookup returns CDR1 SGHVS and CDR2 FNYEAQ. The J segment lost 7 bases and the V segment lost 2 bases, leaving 9 bases of the junction unmatched. The CDR3 is made up of 15 amino acids. The CDR3 bases are TGTGCCAGCAGCTTACGTTCAGGGGGCGAATATGAAGCTTTCTTT. Encoded protein: CASSLRSGGEYEAFF.

The V gene is TRBV30, the J gene TRBJ1-4; D not resolved. V gave up 6 bases and J gave up 7 bases, with 12 bases separating them. Germline CDR1 GTSNPN, CDR2 SVGIG (reference sequence). This CDR3 has 12 amino acids. CDR3 amino acids: CACHGRGEKLFF. The CDR3 coding sequence is TGTGCCTGTCACGGTCGGGGTGAAAAACTGTTTTTT.

This clone was detected a few times. The V and J genes are TRBV18 and TRBJ2-7; 9 bases are shared with TRBD1. The V gene's germline CDR1 is KGHSH and CDR2 LQKENI. The CDR3 runs 15 residues. Losses at the gene ends were 1 base for V and 5 bases for J; bases not matched to a gene: 6. CDR3 loop: CASSPRGGQGNEQYF. The CDR3 region has the DNA TGTGCCAGCTCACCACGGGGAGGACAGGGGAACGAGCAGTACTTC.

This sequence joins TRBV4-1 and TRBJ1-1; TRBD1 matches 9 bases. CDR1 is MGHRA, CDR2 YSYEKL, per germline. The CDR3 loop spans 16 amino acids. V shed 3 bases, J shed 1 base, and the junction held 6 bases outside the gene matches. As DNA, the CDR3 is TGCGCCAGCAGCCAGGACAGGGGTTATAGGAACACTGAAGCTTTCTTT. This translates into CASSQDRGYRNTEAFF.

This clone was found once. J is TRBJ2-1 and V is TRBV20-1; weak D call: TRBD2 (6 bases). V lost 6 bases and J 7 bases, leaving 10 bases between the germline ends. This CDR3 spans 11 amino acids. Germline CDR1 DFQATT, CDR2 SNEGSKA (reference sequence). The CDR3 DNA is TGCAGTGCATTTCTAGCGAATGAGCAGTTCTTC. Encoded protein: CSAFLANEQFF.

The chain carries TRBV27 and TRBJ2-4; 7 nucleotides match TRBD1. V shed 5 bases, J shed 4 bases, and the junction held 5 bases outside the gene matches. Germline V lookup: CDR1 MNHEY, CDR2 SMNVEV (reference sequence). This CDR3 contains 14 residues. The CDR3 nucleotides are TGTGCCAGCAGTGACTGGGACAGAAAAAACATTCAGTACTTC. It encodes CASSDWDRKNIQYF.

The rearrangement links TRBV28 to TRBJ2-2, with 9 nucleotides matching TRBD1. V lost 2 bases to trimming and J lost 5 bases; unmatched junction nucleotides: 6. The CDR3 runs to 16 residues. CDR1 is MDHEN and CDR2 is SYDVKM in the germline V gene. The CDR3: CASSLGRTGVTGELFF. The CDR3 nucleotides read TGTGCCAGCAGTTTAGGTCGGACAGGGGTGACCGGGGAGCTGTTTTTT.

The V gene is TRBV5-1, the J gene TRBJ1-3; 7 nucleotides agree with TRBD1. Trimming removed 0 bases from V and 2 bases from J; junction bases left unmatched: 5. Per germline, CDR1 SGHRS and CDR2 YFSETQ. CDR3 size: 16 residues. The DNA of the CDR3 is TGCGCCAGCAGCTTGGATACAGGGGCCGCTGGAAACACCATATATTTT. This translates into CASSLDTGAAGNTIYF. The entire variable domain, with the rest obtained from reference TRBV5-1 and TRBJ1-3, is as follows: KAGVTQTPRYLIKTRGQQVTLSCSPISGHRSVSWYQQTPGQGLQFLFEYFSETQRNKGNFPGRFSGRQFSNSRSEMNVSTLELGDSALYLCASSLDTGAAGNTIYFGEGSWLTVV.

The gene calls are TRBV5-6 and TRBJ2-1; TRBD1 matches at 7 bases. V dropped 3 bases and J dropped 7; count of bases not matched to a gene: 4. The CDR3 is 13 residues long. Germline CDR1 is SGHDT and CDR2 is YYEEEE. The CDR3 nucleotides read TGTGCCAGCAGCTGGAACAGGGGAAATGAGCAGTTCTTC. Translating it yields CASSWNRGNEQFF.

CDR3 sequence reads: CASSLGTGYNQPQHF. The CDR3 DNA reads TGCGCCAGCAGCTTGGGGACAGGGTACAATCAGCCCCAGCATTTT. The V and J genes are TRBV5-1 and TRBJ1-5; 8 bases align to TRBD1. The CDR3 contains 15 residues. In germline, CDR1 is SGHRS, CDR2 YFSETQ. J was trimmed by 3 bases and V by 0 bases; bases with no gene match: 2.

The rearrangement joins TRBV19 to TRBJ1-5, with a tentative D call TRBD1 (5 bases). V lost 7 bases and J lost 5, with 21 bases in between. The CDR3 loop spans 16 amino acids. Germline CDR1 is LNHDA and CDR2 is SQIVND (reference sequence). This CDR3 is CASIETAGGRYQPQHF. CDR3 bases: TGTGCCAGTATAGAGACAGCCGGGGGTAGGTATCAGCCCCAGCATTTT.

This chain connects TRBV10-3 to TRBJ2-1; TRBD2 matches 8 bases. The V gene end was trimmed by 1 base and the J gene end by 4 bases; junction bases not matched to a gene: 6. Germline CDR1 and CDR2: ENHRY and SYGVKD. CDR3 length: 16 residues. DNA of the CDR3: TGTGCCATCAGTGAGTACGGGGGGGGCACATACAATGAGCAGTTCTTC. This codes for CAISEYGGGTYNEQFF.

This chain's CDR3 is CASSPPSTDTQYF. In DNA form, the CDR3 reads TGTGCCAGCAGCCCACCTAGCACAGATACGCAGTATTTT. The chain links TRBV5-6 to TRBJ2-3; no reliable D call. The CDR3 loop spans 13 amino acids. CDR1 and CDR2 (germline): SGHDT, YYEEEE. With 4 bases removed from V and 0 bases from J, the gap between germline ends came to 6 bases.

This clone was seen only a few times. CDR3 sequence (DNA): TGCGCCAGCAGCTTGCACAGGGGGAGTGGAAACACCATATATTTT. Translating gives CASSLHRGSGNTIYF. V and J are TRBV5-1 and TRBJ1-3; 8 bases align to TRBD1. V shed 1 base and J 3 bases; nucleotides not matched to a gene: 3. CDR3 length: 15 residues. The germline gives CDR1 SGHRS, CDR2 YFSETQ.

V and J are TRBV5-4 and TRBJ2-1, with 10 positions matching TRBD2. The CDR3 extends over 14 amino acids. V shed 3 bases and J 9 bases; nucleotides not matched to a gene: 6. Germline CDR1 SGHNT, CDR2 YYREEE (reference sequence). The CDR3 protein is CASSSTSGTGEQFF. The CDR3 nucleotides are TGTGCCAGCAGCTCTACTAGCGGGACGGGTGAGCAGTTCTTC.

This clone was counted a single time. The chain links TRBV6-5 to TRBJ2-2, with D hard to call. This CDR3 region has 13 residues. V was pared by 2 bases and J by 0 bases, with 1 base between. The V gene's germline CDR1 is MNHEY and CDR2 SVGAGI. CDR3 coding DNA: TGTGCCAGCAGTTACCCGAACACCGGGGAGCTGTTTTTT. Its protein is CASSYPNTGELFF.

The V and J genes are TRBV30 and TRBJ2-3; TRBD2 matches 10 bases. The germline gives CDR1 GTSNPN, CDR2 SVGIG (reference sequence). V lost 2 bases, J lost 1 base, and 0 bases stayed unmatched. This CDR3 region has 14 residues. The CDR3 region has the DNA TGTGCCTGGAGTCTAGCGGGGGGCACAGATACGCAGTATTTT. Encoded protein: CAWSLAGGTDTQYF.

V gene TRBV27 combines with J gene TRBJ1-1; a possible D gene is TRBD1 (5 bases). V was trimmed by 6 bases and J by 1 base, leaving 12 bases between them. This CDR3 region has 14 residues. The germline V gene has CDR1 MNHEY and CDR2 SMNVEV (reference sequence). The CDR3 here is CASRGRGRNTEAFF. CDR3 nucleotides: TGTGCCAGCAGAGGTAGGGGAAGGAACACTGAAGCTTTCTTT.

This clone came up once. The chain recombines TRBV27 with TRBJ1-2, with a weak D call TRBD1 (5 bases). Trimming left V 5 bases short and J 4 bases short, with 17 bases between. The CDR3 extends over 15 amino acids. The V gene's germline CDR1 is MNHEY and CDR2 SMNVEV (reference sequence). CDR3 coding DNA: TGTGCCAGCAGTCACGCTCAGGGAGGCAGCTATGGCTACACCTTC. As protein: CASSHAQGGSYGYTF.

This clone was seen a single time. This chain links TRBV4-2 with TRBJ1-4; D gene uncertain. V shed 0 bases and J shed 5 bases, with 13 bases lying between them. Germline assignment: CDR1 LGHNA and CDR2 YNFKEQ. CDR3 length equals 16 residues. DNA for the CDR3: TGTGCCAGCAGCCAAGATACGGGAGGGCGCAATGAAAAACTGTTTTTT. Protein sequence: CASSQDTGGRNEKLFF.

With respect to this clone: A read error may account for a junction end that differs from germline. This sequence joins TRBV30 and TRBJ1-4, with TRBD1 matching over 7 bases. The CDR3 is made up of 12 amino acids. Germline loops: CDR1 GTSNPN, CDR2 SVGIG (reference sequence). The CDR3 loop reads CGWTGYNEKLFF. DNA for the CDR3: TGTGGCTGGACAGGCTATAATGAAAAACTGTTTTTT.

V and J are TRBV5-1 and TRBJ2-7; D gene ambiguous. Germline V gene data show CDR1 as SGHRS and CDR2 as YFSETQ. Trimming removed 0 bases at V and 0 bases at J, with 13 bases between. This CDR3 spans 16 amino acids. The chain's CDR3 is CASSLVGRPPSYEQYF. The CDR3 DNA follows: TGCGCCAGCAGCTTGGTAGGCAGACCCCCCTCCTACGAGCAGTACTTC.

This chain connects TRBV5-1 to TRBJ2-1, with 11 positions matching TRBD2. V was clipped by 1 base and J by 5 bases; unmatched bases: 8. CDR1 and CDR2 (germline): SGHRS, YFSETQ. The CDR3 sequence is 17 residues long. The CDR3 spells CASSLRTSGRADNEQFF. In DNA, the CDR3 is TGCGCCAGCAGCTTGAGAACTAGCGGGAGAGCTGACAATGAGCAGTTCTTC.

This rearrangement joins TRBV30 to TRBJ1-4; tentative D call: TRBD1 (6 bases). V lost 1 base, J lost 4 bases, and 16 bases lay in between. The CDR3 loop spans 16 amino acids. CDR1 is GTSNPN and CDR2 is SVGIG in the germline V gene (reference sequence). CDR3 protein: CAWSGVTGPGNEKLFF. The CDR3 nucleotides read TGTGCCTGGAGTGGGGTGACAGGACCTGGTAATGAAAAACTGTTTTTT.

The V and J genes are TRBV30 and TRBJ1-5; unclear D gene. This CDR3 comprises 13 residues. CDR1 GTSNPN and CDR2 SVGIG come from the germline V gene (reference sequence). Trimming stripped 4 bases from V and 6 bases from J, with 13 bases between. The CDR3 here is CAWTSTRGQPQHF. Here the CDR3 DNA reads TGTGCCTGGACCTCGACTCGGGGTCAGCCCCAGCATTTT.

This rearrangement joins TRBV11-2 to TRBJ2-7; 11 nucleotides match TRBD2. This CDR3 contains 15 residues. With V trimmed by 3 bases and J by 2 bases, 3 bases remained unmatched. From germline, CDR1 is SGHAT and CDR2 FQNNGV. The CDR3 reads CASSFIAGGPYEQYF. In DNA, the CDR3 is TGTGCCAGCAGCTTCATAGCGGGAGGGCCCTACGAGCAGTACTTC.

V and J are TRBV30 and TRBJ2-1; 12 bases map to TRBD2. Germline CDR1 GTSNPN, CDR2 SVGIG (reference sequence). CDR3 length: 13 amino acids. J was trimmed by 5 bases and V by 6 bases; bases with no gene match: 2. CDR3 sequence (DNA): TGTGCCTGCAGACTAGCGGGAGACAATGAGCAGTTCTTC. Protein: CACRLAGDNEQFF.